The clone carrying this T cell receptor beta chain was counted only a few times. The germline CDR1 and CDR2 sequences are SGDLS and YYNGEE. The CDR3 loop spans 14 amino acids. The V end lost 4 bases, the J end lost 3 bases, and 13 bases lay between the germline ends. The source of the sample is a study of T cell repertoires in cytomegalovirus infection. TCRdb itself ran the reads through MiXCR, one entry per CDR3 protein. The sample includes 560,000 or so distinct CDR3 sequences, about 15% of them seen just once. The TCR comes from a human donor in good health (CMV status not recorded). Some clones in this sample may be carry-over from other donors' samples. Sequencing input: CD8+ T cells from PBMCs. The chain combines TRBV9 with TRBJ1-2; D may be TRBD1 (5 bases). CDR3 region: CASSPAWGDYGYTF. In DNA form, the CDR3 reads TGTGCCAGCAGCCCGGCGTGGGGGGACTATGGCTACACCTTC. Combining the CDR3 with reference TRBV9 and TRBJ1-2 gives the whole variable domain DSGVTQTPKHLITATGQRVTLRCSPRSGDLSVYWYQQSLDQGLQFLIQYYNGEERAKGNILERFSAQQFPDLHSELNLSSLELGDSALYFCASSPAWGDYGYTFGSGTRLTVV.